This paragraph covers one T cell receptor beta chain sequence. Its antigen is not known. Sequence at one end of the junction differs from germline and may be a read error. Amplification of TCR alpha and beta CDR3 regions from RNA used iRepertoire nested multiplex PCR. One-step reverse transcription and amplification started from approximately 100-400 ng of tissue mRNA or PBMC total RNA. TCRdb fed the multiplex PCR reads into MiXCR, producing one record per CDR3 protein. The sample includes 170,000 or so distinct CDR3 sequences, around 40% of them seen just once. This specimen belongs to a study of glioma-infiltrating T cells. General study results and limits: Tissue-blood divergence was below expectation in non-neoplastic patients, above in gliomas.

The CDR3 covers 13 residues. Germline-derived CDR1 and CDR2 are MNHNS and SASEGT. The chain uses TRBV6-1 and TRBJ2-7, with no clear D. The sample comprised glioma tissue, nonneoplastic brain tissue, or PBMCs (not recorded which). The TCR comes from a human donor with low-grade glioma or glioblastoma, undergoing nonglioma brain surgery, or in good health (not recorded which). The CDR3 reads CDSSEKGAYEQYF. The CDR3 DNA reads TGTGACAGCAGTGAAAAAGGAGCTTACGAGCAGTACTTC.